Listed below are T cell receptor beta chains from one sample, sequenced in a study of response to subunit inactivated influenza vaccine. TCRdb redid the calling of the RT-PCR reads with MiXCR, one entry per CDR3 protein. The table records 530,000 or so distinct CDR3 sequences, less than 30% of them present only once. The sequencing used CD4+ T cells sorted from PBMCs, collected about 5 days after vaccination. The receptor set was obtained from a man between 45 and 60 years old who received an inactivated influenza vaccine. CDR3s include the opening cysteine and the closing phenylalanine or tryptophan. D genes are given only for firm matches. Size values are once, few and many counts, or a class for expanded clones, and some rows have none.

cdr3_nt cdr3_aa clone_size v_call d_call j_call
TGCGCCAGCAGCACGGCGGGGGGGTACCAAGAGACCCAGTACTTC CASSTAGGYQETQYF few TRBV5-1 TRBD2 TRBJ2-5
TGTGCCAGCAGCAGCCGGGACACCCCTCCAGATACGCAGTATTTT CASSSRDTPPDTQYF NA TRBV9 NA TRBJ2-3
TGTGCCAGCAGCTCCCGACTAGCTCAGCAGTACTTC CASSSRLAQQYF few TRBV7-2 TRBD2 TRBJ2-7
TGTGCCAGCAGCCACAGGACAGGGGCCTATGAGCAGTTCTTC CASSHRTGAYEQFF NA TRBV7-2 TRBD1 TRBJ2-1
TGTGCTAGCAGCTTAGCTCCGGTCGGGGAGCTGTTTTTT CASSLAPVGELFF few TRBV7-7 NA TRBJ2-2
TGCGCCAGCAGATCGGGACAGGGAGGCTACGAGCAGTACTTC CASRSGQGGYEQYF NA TRBV5-1 TRBD1 TRBJ2-7
TGCAGTGCTAGAGTTAGCGCGGGAGGATTGGGTGAGCAGTTCTTC CSARVSAGGLGEQFF NA TRBV20-1 TRBD2 TRBJ2-1
TGTGCCACCAGCCTGCGGGACAGCCCGGTCTTCTTC CATSLRDSPVFF NA TRBV15 NA TRBJ2-1
TGCAGTGCTAGCCACCGAGGACTGCCGATCTCCTGGGACTCCTACGAGCAGTACTTC CSASHRGLPISWDSYEQYF few TRBV20-1 NA TRBJ2-7
TGTGCCATCAGTGATCAGGGGACACTCGTCACAGATACGCAGTATTTT CAISDQGTLVTDTQYF NA TRBV10-3 NA TRBJ2-3
TGTGCCAGCAGCCTAGGGCCCTTCAGGGGCCGCCTCGAGCAGTACTTC CASSLGPFRGRLEQYF NA TRBV7-9 NA TRBJ2-7
TGTGCCAGCAGCTTCCTCCGGGGGCCCCAAGAGACCCAGTACTTC CASSFLRGPQETQYF NA TRBV7-2 NA TRBJ2-5
TGCAGTGCACGAGGACTAGATAACACCGGGGAGCTGTTTTTT CSARGLDNTGELFF few TRBV20-1 TRBD2 TRBJ2-2
TGTGCCAGCAGCGCTGGGACAGGGGGACGGGGGTACGAGCAGTACTTC CASSAGTGGRGYEQYF few TRBV2 TRBD1 TRBJ2-7
TGTGCCAGCAGCCCTGACTTTAACACGCATGAGCAGTTCTTC CASSPDFNTHEQFF NA TRBV7-2 NA TRBJ2-1
TGTGCCAGCAGCGGTGGACTCCTCTATGGCTACACCTTC CASSGGLLYGYTF NA TRBV7-9 NA TRBJ1-2
TGTGCCATCAGCACAGGGACTAGCGGATCTAGCACAGATACGCAGTATTTT CAISTGTSGSSTDTQYF NA TRBV10-3 TRBD2 TRBJ2-3
TGTGCCAGCAGCTTAGTCAGGGGGCGAACCGGGGAGCTGTTTTTT CASSLVRGRTGELFF few TRBV11-2 TRBD1 TRBJ2-2